Presented here are 24 T cell receptor beta chains from one specimen sequenced in a study of radiation and T cells in renal cell carcinoma (dated by TCRdb to the early 2020s). The library was prepared using the immunoSEQ multiplex PCR assay. TCRdb obtained this table from immuneACCESS and retained in-frame rearrangements with V and J assigned. These tables miss some clones; where compared with another copy, unresolved V genes account for less than half of the shortfall, and the remainder is unexplained. This sample holds tens of thousands of clones; about 80% were observed only once. Roughly 7% of the sample belongs to the ten largest clones. In the paper's terms, the time point label means: blood 2 weeks post-SBRT. Interpreted using the paper, the treatment or condition label stands for: 15 Gy SBRT to primary tumor, nephrectomy 4 weeks later. Sequenced here: blood, sampled from a patient whose treatment included radiotherapy and nephrectomy. Every receptor here comes from a man aged 60 to 69 with renal cell carcinoma.

The CDR3 is CASSRGNTEAFF. The CDR3 bases are TGTGCCAGCAGCCGGGGCAACACTGAAGCTTTCTTT. V usage is TRBV6-5 and J usage is TRBJ1-1, with D possibly being TRBD1 (5 bases). V dropped 6 bases and J dropped 2 bases, with 7 bases sitting between them. Germline V CDR1 and CDR2: MNHEY, SVGAGI. This CDR3 contains 12 residues.

V and J are TRBV5-5 and TRBJ1-6; the match to TRBD1 covers 8 bases. Germline-derived CDR1 and CDR2 are SGHKS and YYEKEE (reference sequence). Trimming at V came to 1 base and at J to 10 bases, leaving 19 bases not matched to a gene. CDR3 length equals 19 residues. DNA of the CDR3: TGTGCCAGCAGCTTGTGGGTCAGGACAGGGATAGGCGTATGGTCACCCCTCCACTTT. Translated, it gives CASSLWVRTGIGVWSPLHF.

This clone was found once. V and J are TRBV7-9 and TRBJ2-3; the D gene is possibly TRBD2 (6 bases). The germline V and J ends were trimmed by 9 bases and 5 bases, with 18 bases remaining between them. The CDR3 is 14 amino acids. Germline values: CDR1 SEHNR, CDR2 FQNEAQ (reference sequence). The CDR3 DNA reads as TGTGCCAGTGCCCCCCCCGGGACTGGAGATACGCAGTATTTT. It codes for CASAPPGTGDTQYF.

The gene calls are TRBV7-9 and TRBJ2-3, with 10 positions matching TRBD2. Per germline, CDR1 SEHNR and CDR2 FQNEAQ (reference sequence). The CDR3 has 16 amino acids. J gave up 4 bases and V 7 bases, and 11 bases lay outside the gene matches. CDR3: CASNELAGEGSDTQYF. CDR3 bases: TGTGCCAGCAACGAGCTAGCGGGAGAAGGTTCAGATACGCAGTATTTT.

J is TRBJ2-3 and V is TRBV5-5, with a tentative D call TRBD1 (6 bases). The CDR3 totals 15 residues. V was trimmed by 4 bases and J by 2 bases, leaving 14 bases between them. The germline gives CDR1 SGHKS, CDR2 YYEKEE (reference sequence). In DNA, the CDR3 is TGTGCCAGCAGCCTATACAGGGACCTCACAGATACGCAGTATTTT. Encoded protein: CASSLYRDLTDTQYF.

The gene calls are TRBV6-1 and TRBJ2-1; TRBD2 matches at 8 bases. This CDR3 is built from 15 residues. With V trimmed by 2 bases and J by 7 bases, 7 bases remained unmatched. Germline V lookup: CDR1 MNHNS, CDR2 SASEGT. The DNA of the CDR3 is TGTGCCAGCAGTGAACAAAGCGGGAGTGTGAATGAGCAGTTCTTC. Translation gives CASSEQSGSVNEQFF.

The chain joins TRBV30 to TRBJ1-1; 7 bases are shared with TRBD1. The V gene's germline CDR1 is GTSNPN and CDR2 SVGIG (reference sequence). The CDR3 contains 16 residues. The ends lost 1 base at V and 0 bases at J; junction bases unmatched: 8. In nucleotides, the CDR3 is TGTGCCTGGAGTGGTGCCTCGACAGGGCTGAACACTGAAGCTTTCTTT. Its protein product is CAWSGASTGLNTEAFF. Supplemented by reference TRBV30 and TRBJ1-1, the full variable domain reads SQTIHQWPATLVQPVGSPLSLECTVEGTSNPNLYWYRQAAGRGLQLLFYSVGIGQISSEVPQNLSASRPQDRQFILSSKKLLLSDSGFYLCAWSGASTGLNTEAFFGQGTRLTVV.

V usage is TRBV7-2 and J usage is TRBJ2-5; 12 bases align to TRBD2. The DNA end favors TRBJ2-7, so the J call may be wrong. This CDR3 has 17 residues. Germline CDR1 is SGHTA and CDR2 is FQGNSA. CDR3 nucleotide sequence: TGTGCCAGCAGCTTAGCTGGGACTAGCGGGCTGGGCTACGAGCAGTACTTC. It yields the protein CASSLAGTSGLGYEQYF.

This clone is termed medium-sized (0.01 to 0.1%). This chain links TRBV6-5 with TRBJ1-1, with 7 nucleotides matching TRBD1. CDR1 is MNHEY, CDR2 SVGAGI, per germline. J gave up 0 bases and V 6 bases, and 7 bases lay outside the gene matches. The CDR3 runs to 15 residues. The CDR3 nucleotides read TGTGCCAGCAGCCGGACAGGTGTAATGAACACTGAAGCTTTCTTT. Protein product: CASSRTGVMNTEAFF.

The chain combines TRBV5-1 with TRBJ2-2; D may be TRBD1 or TRBD2 (5 bases each). The CDR3 is made up of 15 amino acids. Trimming shortened V by 4 bases and J by 3 bases, and 13 bases separated the two germline ends. Germline CDR1 reads SGHRS; CDR2 reads YFSETQ. For the CDR3, the DNA is TGCGCCAGCAGCCCGACCGTGGGGGACACCGGGGAGCTGTTTTTT. Protein: CASSPTVGDTGELFF.

The V gene is TRBV5-1, the J gene TRBJ1-6, with D hard to call. V was clipped by 0 bases and J by 8 bases, with 9 bases between them. The CDR3 loop spans 14 amino acids. Germline CDR1 and CDR2: SGHRS and YFSETQ. CDR3 loop: CASSLVTSHSPLHF. In DNA form, the CDR3 reads TGCGCCAGCAGCTTGGTCACGAGTCATTCACCCCTCCACTTT.

The V gene is TRBV30, the J gene TRBJ2-7; 10 nucleotides agree with TRBD1. The CDR3 runs to 12 residues. Germline CDR1 is GTSNPN and CDR2 is SVGIG (reference sequence). V lost 7 bases and J lost 7; bases outside the gene matches: 7. The CDR3 region is CASDRGVGEQYF. CDR3 DNA sequence: TGTGCCTCGGACAGGGGGGTTGGGGAGCAGTACTTC.

The chain couples TRBV5-6 to TRBJ2-2; D might be TRBD1 (5 bases). Germline CDR1 reads SGHDT; CDR2 reads YYEEEE. This CDR3 contains 18 residues. Trimming pared 0 bases from V and 0 bases from J, leaving 15 bases between. This chain's CDR3 is CASSLGAGSAPNTGELFF. CDR3 sequence (DNA): TGTGCCAGCAGCTTGGGGGCAGGGTCGGCTCCGAACACCGGGGAGCTGTTTTTT.

The CDR3 is CASSPGGGGGETQYF. CDR3 bases: TGCGCCAGCAGCCCTGGAGGAGGGGGGGGCGAGACCCAGTACTTC. The gene calls are TRBV5-1 and TRBJ2-5; a weak D match, TRBD2 (7 bases). Germline loops: CDR1 SGHRS, CDR2 YFSETQ. The CDR3 is 15 residues long. V shed 4 bases and J shed 5 bases, with 18 bases lying between them.

As concerns this clone: At one of its ends the junction is not consistent with the germline gene, which may arise from a read error. The chain joins TRBV5-1 to TRBJ1-1; tentatively, D is TRBD1 (6 bases). The CDR3 length is 16 residues. Germline CDR1 reads SGHRS; CDR2 reads YFSETQ. The DNA of the CDR3 is TGCGCGAGCAGGTCCTCACAGGGAGGCGAGGACACTGAAGCTTTCTTT. Encoded protein: CASRSSQGGEDTEAFF.

The chain links TRBV11-2 to TRBJ1-2; D unclear. The CDR3 extends over 14 amino acids. Trimming removed 2 bases from V and 8 bases from J, with 15 bases in between. Germline V gene sequence: CDR1 SGHAT, CDR2 FQNNGV. CDR3 nucleotides: TGTGCCAGCAGCTTAACTGGAGTTAGTGGCGGCTACACCTTC. Encoded protein: CASSLTGVSGGYTF.

This clone has only a few counts. This sequence joins TRBV30 and TRBJ1-2; D unclear. The CDR3 sequence is 13 residues long. The V and J ends lost 0 bases and 4 bases respectively, with 9 bases between them. Germline-derived CDR1 and CDR2 are GTSNPN and SVGIG (reference sequence). The CDR3 is CAWSVGTVYGYTF. CDR3 bases: TGTGCCTGGAGTGTAGGAACAGTCTATGGCTACACCTTC.

The rearrangement links TRBV30 to TRBJ1-2; no reliable D call. CDR1 is GTSNPN, CDR2 SVGIG, per germline (reference sequence). The CDR3 extends over 14 amino acids. The V end lost 4 bases, the J end lost 4 bases, and 16 bases lay between the germline ends. In DNA form, the CDR3 reads TGTGCCTGGACAGGACCCCCTCTTCCCTATGGCTACACCTTC. This encodes CAWTGPPLPYGYTF.

The chain has TRBV29-1 and TRBJ1-3; weak D call: TRBD1 (5 bases). V was trimmed by 7 bases and J by 0 bases, leaving 22 bases between them. The CDR3 covers 17 residues. CDR1 is SQVTM and CDR2 is ANQGSEA in the germline V gene. CDR3 in DNA: TGCAGCGCTGGGAACGCGGGGGATTTAAGCTCTGGAAACACCATATATTTT. Translation gives CSAGNAGDLSSGNTIYF.

This chain links TRBV29-1 with TRBJ2-3; 9 bases are a match to TRBD2. V shed 6 bases and J 11 bases; nucleotides not matched to a gene: 9. The CDR3 has 12 amino acids. Germline V lookup: CDR1 SQVTM, CDR2 ANQGSEA. CDR3 DNA sequence: TGCAGCGTCGCCCCCTCTAGCGGGGTGCAGTATTTT. Translated: CSVAPSSGVQYF.

The chain employs TRBV6-5 and TRBJ2-5; maybe TRBD1 (5 bases). The CDR3 sequence is 14 residues long. From germline, CDR1 is MNHEY and CDR2 SVGAGI. Trimming took off 5 bases at V and 5 bases at J, with 15 bases between the two ends. CDR3 sequence (DNA): TGTGCCAGCAGTCCCCACAGGTTTGCGGAGACCCAGTACTTC. It is translated as CASSPHRFAETQYF.

The J gene is TRBJ1-2, the V gene TRBV6-6, with 9 bases fitting TRBD1. The junction had 11 bases not matched to a gene; V was cut back by 4 bases and J by 8 bases. Germline V gives CDR1 MNHNY, CDR2 SVGAGI (reference sequence). This CDR3 comprises 15 residues. The CDR3 coding sequence is TGTGCCAGCAGTTCTACAGACAGGGGGACGTGGGGCTACACCTTC. Its translation is CASSSTDRGTWGYTF.

The V and J genes are TRBV20-1 and TRBJ2-1; TRBD1 aligns across 7 bases. V was pared by 5 bases and J by 9 bases, with 4 bases of the junction left unmatched. This CDR3 region has 11 residues. Germline V gives CDR1 DFQATT, CDR2 SNEGSKA (reference sequence). CDR3 sequence reads: CSAEGQLEQFF. Here the CDR3 DNA reads TGCAGTGCTGAGGGACAGCTTGAGCAGTTCTTC.

The V call is TRBV7-3, the J call TRBJ1-1; D possibly corresponds to TRBD1 (5 bases). The CDR3 extends over 13 amino acids. Germline-derived CDR1 and CDR2 are SGHTA and FQGTGA. Deletions cut 6 bases from V and 2 bases from J, with 10 bases between. This chain's CDR3 is CASRLDRNTEAFF. CDR3 in DNA: TGTGCCAGCAGACTAGACAGAAACACTGAAGCTTTCTTT.